This TCR beta chain was found in a study of blood T cells in healthy people across ages. Broader study findings: Using unsorted PBMCs precluded a conclusive naive versus antigen-experienced comparison.

Germline V gene lookup returns CDR1 LNHNV and CDR2 YYDKDF (reference sequence). The junction had 4 bases not matched to a gene; V was cut back by 0 bases and J by 8 bases. The CDR3 length is 15 residues. Sample donors were healthy Caucasian individuals that came from Russia, aged roughly 6 to 100. At least 5.5 micrograms of total RNA were extracted per sample. Sample-barcoded 5' priming and a J-beta primer mix drove a second PCR of roughly 6 to 12 cycles. A template-switch adaptor that had 12 random nucleotides put a tag on each cDNA molecule. TCRdb analysed the 5' RACE reads with MiXCR anew, one entry per CDR3 protein. The sample holds 1.5 million or so distinct CDR3 sequences, approximately 42% seen once. This clonotype was recorded a few times. Antigen specificity is unknown.

This TCR was sampled from a woman under 30 in good health. This chain connects TRBV15 to TRBJ1-2, with 12 bases identical to TRBD1. Sequenced sample: blood. This CDR3 is CATSRDLGTGGGYTF. CDR3 sequence (DNA): TGTGCCACCAGCAGAGACTTAGGGACAGGGGGCGGCTACACCTTC.